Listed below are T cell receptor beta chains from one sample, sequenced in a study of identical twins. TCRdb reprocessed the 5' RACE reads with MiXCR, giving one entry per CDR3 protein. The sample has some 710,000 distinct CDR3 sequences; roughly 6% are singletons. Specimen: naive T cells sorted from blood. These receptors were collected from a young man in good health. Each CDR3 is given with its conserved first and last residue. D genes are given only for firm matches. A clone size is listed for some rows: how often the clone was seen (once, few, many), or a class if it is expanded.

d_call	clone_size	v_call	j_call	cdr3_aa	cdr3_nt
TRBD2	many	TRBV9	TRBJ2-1	CASSVSETSINEQFF	TGTGCCAGCAGCGTATCCGAGACTAGCATAAATGAGCAGTTCTTC
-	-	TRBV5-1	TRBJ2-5	CASSLEDSRNPQETQYF	TGCGCCAGCAGCTTGGAGGACTCTAGAAATCCCCAAGAGACCCAGTACTTC
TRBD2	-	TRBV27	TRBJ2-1	CASSFWGGSSYNEQFF	TGTGCCAGCAGTTTCTGGGGGGGGAGCTCCTACAATGAGCAGTTCTTC
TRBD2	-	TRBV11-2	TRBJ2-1	CASSLDWLAGGNEQFF	TGTGCCAGCAGCTTAGATTGGCTAGCGGGCGGGAATGAGCAGTTCTTC
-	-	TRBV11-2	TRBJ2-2	CASSEIRLNTGELFF	TGTGCCAGCAGCGAGATCCGACTTAACACCGGGGAGCTGTTTTTT
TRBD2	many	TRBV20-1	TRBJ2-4	CSARYLAGPDIQYF	TGCAGTGCCCGATATCTAGCGGGCCCGGACATTCAGTACTTC
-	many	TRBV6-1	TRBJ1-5	CASSAEVDQPQHF	TGTGCCAGCAGTGCCGAAGTTGATCAGCCCCAGCATTTT
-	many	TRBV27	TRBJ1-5	CASSFFGSSNQPQHF	TGTGCCAGCAGTTTCTTCGGGAGTAGCAATCAGCCCCAGCATTTT
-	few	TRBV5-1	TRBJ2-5	CASSPLDGQETQYF	TGCGCCAGCAGCCCATTGGATGGGCAAGAGACCCAGTACTTC
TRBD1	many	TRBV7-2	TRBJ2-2	CASVPPGQRNTGELFF	TGTGCCAGCGTACCACCGGGACAGAGGAACACCGGGGAGCTGTTTTTT
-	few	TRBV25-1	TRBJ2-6	CACRDDHTGANVLTF	TGTGCCTGCCGGGACGACCACACTGGGGCCAACGTCCTGACTTTC
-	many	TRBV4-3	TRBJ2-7	CASSQGRPSYEQYF	TGCGCCAGCAGCCAAGGACGGCCCTCCTACGAGCAGTACTTC
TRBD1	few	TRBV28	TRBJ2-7	CASSSPPTGGKYEQYF	TGTGCCAGCAGTTCCCCCCCGACAGGGGGCAAGTACGAGCAGTACTTC
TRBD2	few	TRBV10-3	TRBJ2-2	CAISEPGTSRDTGELFF	TGTGCCATCAGTGAGCCCGGGACTAGCCGAGACACCGGGGAGCTGTTTTTT
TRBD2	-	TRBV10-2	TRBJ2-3	CASSLRTSGMADTQYF	TGCGCCAGCAGCCTAAGGACTAGCGGGATGGCGGACACGCAGTATTTT
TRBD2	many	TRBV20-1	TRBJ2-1	CSATSGRWGAHEQFF	TGCAGTGCTACTAGCGGGAGGTGGGGGGCCCATGAGCAGTTCTTC
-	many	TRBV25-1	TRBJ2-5	CASSVSTDETQYF	TGTGCCAGCAGTGTGAGTACGGACGAGACCCAGTACTTC
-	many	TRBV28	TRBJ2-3	CASSLAHGGRGTDTQYF	TGTGCCAGCAGTTTAGCTCACGGGGGACGAGGCACAGATACGCAGTATTTT
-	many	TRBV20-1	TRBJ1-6	CSARDGHSPIGSPLHF	TGCAGTGCTAGAGATGGCCACAGCCCAATCGGTTCACCCCTCCACTTT
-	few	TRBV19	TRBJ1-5	CASRTAGEGGNQPQHF	TGTGCCAGTAGGACGGCAGGGGAAGGCGGAAATCAGCCCCAGCATTTT
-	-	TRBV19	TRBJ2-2	CASRNGFAGELFF	TGTGCCAGTAGGAACGGATTCGCCGGGGAGCTGTTTTTT
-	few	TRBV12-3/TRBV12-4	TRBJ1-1	CASRSTMNTEAFF	TGTGCCAGCAGATCGACCATGAACACTGAAGCTTTCTTT
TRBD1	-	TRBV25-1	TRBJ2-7	CASSDSTGGGYEQYF	TGTGCCAGCAGTGACTCTACAGGGGGCGGGTACGAGCAGTACTTC
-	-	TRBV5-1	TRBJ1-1	CASSLQKTNTEAFF	TGCGCCAGCAGCTTGCAGAAAACGAACACTGAAGCTTTCTTT
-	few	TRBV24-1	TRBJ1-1	CATQARGSTEAFF	TGTGCCACCCAAGCAAGGGGGAGCACTGAAGCTTTCTTT
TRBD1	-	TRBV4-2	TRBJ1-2	CASSPTLSTGGNRANYGYTF	TGTGCCAGCAGCCCTACACTATCTACAGGGGGCAACCGAGCTAACTATGGCTACACCTTC
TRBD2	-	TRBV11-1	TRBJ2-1	CASSLVVGSASGYNEQFF	TGTGCCAGCAGCTTAGTAGTTGGGTCGGCTAGCGGATACAATGAGCAGTTCTTC
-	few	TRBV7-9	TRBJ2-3	CASSLNRETNTDTQYF	TGTGCCAGCAGCTTAAATCGGGAGACCAACACAGATACGCAGTATTTT
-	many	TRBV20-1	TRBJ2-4	CSARDWDQNIQYF	TGCAGTGCTAGAGATTGGGACCAAAACATTCAGTACTTC
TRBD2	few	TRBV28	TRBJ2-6	CASSFVLAGGYSGANVLTF	TGTGCCAGCAGTTTTGTCCTAGCGGGAGGCTACTCTGGGGCCAACGTCCTGACTTTC
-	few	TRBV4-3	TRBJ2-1	CASSHTGAHNEQFF	TGCGCCAGCAGCCATACAGGAGCCCACAATGAGCAGTTCTTC
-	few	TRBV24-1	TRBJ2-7	CATSDTATYEQYF	TGTGCCACCAGTGATACCGCTACCTACGAGCAGTACTTC
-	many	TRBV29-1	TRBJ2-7	CSVVAYEQYF	TGCAGCGTTGTAGCCTACGAGCAGTACTTC
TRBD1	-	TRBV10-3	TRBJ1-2	CANPGQGAVYGYTF	TGTGCCAACCCGGGACAGGGGGCAGTCTATGGCTACACCTTC
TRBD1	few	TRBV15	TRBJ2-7	CATSKEGQGAWEQYF	TGTGCCACCAGCAAGGAGGGCCAGGGGGCTTGGGAGCAGTACTTC
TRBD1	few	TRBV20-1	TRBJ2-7	CSAGQGSGPLEGSEQYF	TGCAGTGCAGGACAGGGAAGCGGACCACTAGAGGGGTCCGAGCAGTACTTC
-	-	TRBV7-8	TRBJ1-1	CASSLDFSRAAFF	TGTGCCAGCAGCTTAGATTTCTCCAGGGCAGCTTTCTTT
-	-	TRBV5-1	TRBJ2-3	CASSRGGGPDTQYF	TGCGCCAGCAGCCGCGGCGGAGGGCCAGATACGCAGTATTTT
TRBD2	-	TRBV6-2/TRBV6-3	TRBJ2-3	CASRTRTSGKEYF	TGTGCCAGCAGGACGAGGACTAGCGGGAAAGAGTATTTT
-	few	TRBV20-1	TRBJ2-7	CSARDQETPTYEQYF	TGCAGTGCTAGAGATCAAGAGACACCAACCTACGAGCAGTACTTC
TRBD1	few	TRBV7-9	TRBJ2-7	CASSLTDGQGFYEQYF	TGTGCCAGCAGCTTAACTGACGGACAGGGGTTCTACGAGCAGTACTTC
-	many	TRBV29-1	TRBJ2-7	CSVTYSPYEQYF	TGCAGCGTGACATACAGCCCGTACGAGCAGTACTTC
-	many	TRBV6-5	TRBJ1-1	CASSYLTGKGTNTEAFF	TGTGCCAGCAGTTACCTAACAGGGAAGGGAACGAACACTGAAGCTTTCTTT